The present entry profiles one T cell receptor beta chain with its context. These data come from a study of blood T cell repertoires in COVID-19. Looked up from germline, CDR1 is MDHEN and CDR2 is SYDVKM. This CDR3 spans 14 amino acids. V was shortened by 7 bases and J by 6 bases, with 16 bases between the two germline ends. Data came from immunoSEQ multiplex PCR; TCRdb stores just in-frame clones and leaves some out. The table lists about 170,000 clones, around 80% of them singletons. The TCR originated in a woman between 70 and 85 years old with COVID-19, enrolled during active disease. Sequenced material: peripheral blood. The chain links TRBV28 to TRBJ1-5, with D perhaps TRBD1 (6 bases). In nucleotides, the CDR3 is TGTGCCAGCACCGACGCGGGGGCGGGTCAGCCCCAGCATTTT. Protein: CASTDAGAGQPQHF.